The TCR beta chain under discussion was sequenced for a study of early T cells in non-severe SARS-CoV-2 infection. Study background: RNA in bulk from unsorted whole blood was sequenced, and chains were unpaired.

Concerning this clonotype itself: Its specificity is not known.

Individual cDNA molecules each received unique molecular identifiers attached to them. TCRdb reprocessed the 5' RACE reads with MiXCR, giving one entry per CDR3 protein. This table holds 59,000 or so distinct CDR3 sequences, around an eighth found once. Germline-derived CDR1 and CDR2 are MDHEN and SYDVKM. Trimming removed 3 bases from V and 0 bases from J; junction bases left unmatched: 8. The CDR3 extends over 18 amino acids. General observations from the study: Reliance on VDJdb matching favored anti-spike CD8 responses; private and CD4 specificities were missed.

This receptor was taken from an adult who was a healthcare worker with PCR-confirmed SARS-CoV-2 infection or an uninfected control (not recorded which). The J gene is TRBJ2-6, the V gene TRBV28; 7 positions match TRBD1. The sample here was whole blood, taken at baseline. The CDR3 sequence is CASSFRGQGTSGANVLTF. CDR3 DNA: TGTGCCAGCAGTTTTAGGGGGCAGGGGACCTCTGGGGCCAACGTCCTGACTTTC.